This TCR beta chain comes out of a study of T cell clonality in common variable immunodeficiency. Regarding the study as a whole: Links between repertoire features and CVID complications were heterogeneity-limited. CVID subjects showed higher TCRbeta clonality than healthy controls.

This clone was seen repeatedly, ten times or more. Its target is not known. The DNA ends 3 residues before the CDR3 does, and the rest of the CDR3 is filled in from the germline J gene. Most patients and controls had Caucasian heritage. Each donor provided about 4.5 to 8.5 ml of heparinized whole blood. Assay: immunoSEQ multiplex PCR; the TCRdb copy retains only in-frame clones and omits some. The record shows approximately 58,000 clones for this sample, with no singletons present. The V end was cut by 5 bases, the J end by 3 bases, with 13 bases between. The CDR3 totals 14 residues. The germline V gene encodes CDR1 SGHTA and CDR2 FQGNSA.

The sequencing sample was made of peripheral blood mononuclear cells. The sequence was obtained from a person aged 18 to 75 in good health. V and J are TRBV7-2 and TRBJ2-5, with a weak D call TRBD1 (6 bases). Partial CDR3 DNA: TGTGCCAGCAGCGTGGGCCCAGGGGAAGAGACC. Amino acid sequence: CASSVGPGEET. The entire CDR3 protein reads CASSVGPGEETQYF.